The entry that follows covers one TCR beta chain sequence. These data are taken from a study of blood T cell repertoires in COVID-19. For the study at large: Samples came from the United States, Italy and Spain, spanning acute and convalescent COVID-19.

Profiling relied on immunoSEQ multiplex PCR, and the TCRdb table lists in-frame clones only, not all of them. The table records about 370,000 clones, 75% to 90% of them present only once. Grouping used clinical history reported by participants in a survey and questionnaire. The receptor was derived from a man in his late teens or twenties who had recovered from COVID-19. The sample comprised PBMCs or T cells enriched from blood (not recorded which).

The CDR3 here is CASSQVSGFEAFF. Written as DNA, the CDR3 is TGCGCCAGCAGCCAAGTCTCAGGGTTTGAAGCTTTCTTT. The gene calls are TRBV4-1 and TRBJ1-1, with TRBD1 as a possible D gene (5 bases). Germline-derived CDR1 and CDR2 are MGHRA and YSYEKL. Between the trimmed V and J ends, which lost 1 base and 7 bases, there was a span of 10 bases. The CDR3 consists of 13 residues.